This paragraph covers one TCR beta chain sequence. Its matching antigen is unknown. The germline V gene has CDR1 MNHNS and CDR2 SASEGT. The V end lost 5 bases, the J end lost 6 bases, and 12 bases lay between the germline ends. CDR3 length equals 13 residues. There were likely unrecorded immune exposures, though donors were nominally healthy when sampled. This sample is drawn from a study of cytomegalovirus exposure and HLA in healthy donors. This PCR relied on a set of 60 Vbeta primers and 13 Jbeta primers. Original data processing: It was a later analysis that counted 79 million or so unique TCR beta chains, of which approximately 11 million were shared. Libraries were prepared by immunoSEQ multiplex PCR; TCRdb keeps only in-frame clonotypes and omits some of them. V and J calls and clone size are given by that table; D and trimming were obtained from the DNA. The table lists over 150,000 clones, roughly 81% of them singletons.

General study results and limits: Reportedly, diagnosis of cytomegalovirus status by the classifier showed high specificity and sensitivity. TRBV6-2, TRBV6-3 and some other V segments were excluded as indistinguishable.

This chain links TRBV6-1 with TRBJ2-3; TRBD2 is a possible D gene (6 bases). Sequencing used PBMCs. The origin of this receptor is a woman aged 45-65 years in good health and CMV-seronegative. CDR3 protein: CASSIPGVDTQYF. The CDR3 DNA sequence: TGTGCCAGCAGTATCCCGGGAGTCGATACGCAGTATTTT.